A selection of T cell receptor beta chains follows, all from one sample in a study of control samples from healthy donors and cancer patients. Method: immunoSEQ multiplex PCR; TCRdb's copy keeps in-frame clones and lacks some. The sample includes about 130,000 clones, 75% to 95% of them seen just once. The specimen was blood. The receptors were gathered from a man between 18 and 35 years old in good health. The CDR3 runs from the conserved cysteine through the conserved F or W. D genes are given only for firm matches. A row's size may be missing; if present it is once, few, many or a size class.

length	J	D	size	V	CDR3	DNA
15	TRBJ2-1	TRBD2	NA	TRBV2	CARRRGLGSYNEQFF	TGTGCCAGGAGGAGGGGACTAGGTTCCTACAATGAGCAGTTCTTC
14	TRBJ1-1	NA	NA	TRBV10-2	CASRVGAGSTEAFF	TGCGCCAGCAGAGTGGGGGCCGGCAGCACTGAAGCTTTCTTT
15	TRBJ2-3	TRBD1	NA	TRBV18	CASSLGQGYTDTQYF	TGTGCCAGCTCACTCGGACAGGGCTACACAGATACGCAGTATTTT
16	TRBJ2-5	NA	NA	TRBV7-9	CASSSTAISFKETQYF	TGTGCCAGCAGCTCAACAGCGATCTCTTTTAAAGAGACCCAGTACTTC
17	TRBJ2-3	NA	NA	TRBV7-3	CASSLLGGQGSTDTQYF	TGTGCCAGCAGCTTACTGGGAGGCCAGGGGAGCACAGATACGCAGTATTTT
15	TRBJ1-5	TRBD1	NA	TRBV6-5	CASRTSQGGNQPQHF	TGTGCCAGCAGAACCTCACAGGGGGGCAATCAGCCCCAGCATTTT
13	TRBJ1-1	NA	NA	TRBV6-5	CASRRGLNTEAFF	TGTGCCAGCAGAAGGGGGTTGAACACTGAAGCTTTCTTT
15	TRBJ2-1	TRBD2	NA	TRBV19	CASRRSTGGAREQFF	TGTGCCAGTAGACGGTCCACGGGGGGGGCTAGGGAGCAGTTCTTC
13	TRBJ2-1	NA	NA	TRBV12-3/TRBV12-4	CASSLVVDGEQFF	TGTGCCAGCAGTTTAGTTGTGGACGGCGAGCAGTTCTTC
14	TRBJ2-3	NA	NA	TRBV10-3	CAISELASQDTQYF	TGTGCCATCAGTGAGCTAGCGTCCCAAGATACGCAGTATTTT
14	TRBJ2-3	NA	NA	TRBV4-1	CASSQDHNTDTQYF	TGCGCCAGCAGCCAAGATCACAACACAGATACGCAGTATTTT
16	TRBJ2-4	NA	NA	TRBV5-1	CASSLNGVVAKNIQYF	TGCGCCAGCAGCTTGAACGGCGTGGTGGCCAAAAACATTCAGTACTTC
16	TRBJ2-4	NA	NA	TRBV24-1	CATSDPAGTDKNIQYF	TGTGCCACCAGTGATCCGGCGGGGACTGATAAAAACATTCAGTACTTC
14	TRBJ1-1	NA	NA	TRBV6-2/TRBV6-3	CASSYRGGNTEAFF	TGTGCCAGCAGTTATAGGGGGGGGAACACTGAAGCTTTCTTT
17	TRBJ2-2	TRBD1	NA	TRBV19	CASSIGPGTGIAGELFF	TGTGCCAGTAGTATTGGCCCGGGGACAGGGATCGCCGGGGAGCTGTTTTTT
14	TRBJ1-2	NA	few	TRBV24-1	CATSDPTVNYGYTF	TGTGCCACCAGTGACCCAACAGTTAACTATGGCTACACCTTC
15	TRBJ1-5	NA	NA	TRBV19	CASSLGRGISQPQHF	TGTGCCAGTAGTCTAGGAAGGGGGATTAGTCAGCCCCAGCATTTT
16	TRBJ2-3	TRBD2	NA	TRBV20-1	CSASSASGSSTDTQYF	TGCAGTGCTAGTTCGGCTAGCGGGAGTAGCACAGATACGCAGTATTTT
13	TRBJ1-3	NA	NA	TRBV7-9	CASSFYSGDTIYF	TGTGCCAGCAGCTTTTATAGCGGGGACACCATATATTTT
13	TRBJ1-1	NA	NA	TRBV4-1	CASSMNRDTEAFF	TGCGCCAGCAGCATGAACAGGGACACTGAAGCTTTCTTT
15	TRBJ2-7	TRBD2	NA	TRBV11-2	CASRHVTSGNYEQYF	TGTGCCAGCAGACACGTGACTAGCGGCAACTACGAGCAGTACTTC
13	TRBJ1-5	NA	NA	TRBV6-5	CASSYSEGQPQHF	TGTGCCAGCAGTTACTCTGAGGGTCAGCCCCAGCATTTT
11	TRBJ2-1	TRBD2	once	TRBV2	CASSGAGVEFF	TGTGCCAGCAGTGGAGCGGGAGTGGAGTTCTTC
14	TRBJ2-1	NA	NA	TRBV7-2	CASSLAGEYNEQFF	TGTGCCAGCAGCTTAGCGGGGGAATACAATGAGCAGTTCTTC
18	TRBJ2-3	TRBD2	NA	TRBV7-3	CASSTGLAGGPITDTQYF	TGTGCCAGCAGCACCGGACTAGCGGGGGGGCCAATCACAGATACGCAGTATTTT
11	TRBJ2-5	NA	once	TRBV20-1	CSASTQWTQYF	TGCAGTGCTAGTACGCAATGGACCCAGTACTTC
15	TRBJ1-1	NA	NA	TRBV7-9	CASSGRTGGDTEAFF	TGTGCCAGCAGCGGGAGGACGGGAGGGGACACTGAAGCTTTCTTT
13	TRBJ1-1	TRBD1	NA	TRBV29-1	CSVEDLRQGEAFF	TGCAGCGTTGAAGACCTCCGACAGGGGGAAGCTTTCTTT
11	TRBJ1-4	NA	NA	TRBV6-5	CASSFNEKLFF	TGTGCCAGCAGTTTTAATGAAAAACTGTTTTTT
12	TRBJ1-4	NA	NA	TRBV25-1	CASSQGSEKLFF	TGTGCCAGCAGTCAGGGGAGTGAAAAACTGTTTTTT
14	TRBJ1-1	NA	NA	TRBV28	CASRQSGGDTEAFF	TGTGCCAGCAGGCAGTCGGGTGGGGACACTGAAGCTTTCTTT